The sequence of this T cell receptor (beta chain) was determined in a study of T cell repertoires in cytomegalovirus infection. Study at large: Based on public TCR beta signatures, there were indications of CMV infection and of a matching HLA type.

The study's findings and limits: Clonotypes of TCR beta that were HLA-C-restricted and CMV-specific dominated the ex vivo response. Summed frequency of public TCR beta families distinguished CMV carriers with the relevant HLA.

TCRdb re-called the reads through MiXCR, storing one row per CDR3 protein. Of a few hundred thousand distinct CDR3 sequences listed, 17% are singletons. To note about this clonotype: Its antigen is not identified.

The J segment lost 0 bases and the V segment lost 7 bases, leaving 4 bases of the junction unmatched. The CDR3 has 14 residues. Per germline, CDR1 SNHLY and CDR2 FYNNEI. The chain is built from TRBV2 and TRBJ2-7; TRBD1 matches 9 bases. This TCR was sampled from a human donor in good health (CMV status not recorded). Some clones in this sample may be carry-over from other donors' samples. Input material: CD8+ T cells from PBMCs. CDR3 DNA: TGTGCCAGCAACAGGGGGCAAAGCTCCTACGAGCAGTACTTC. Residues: CASNRGQSSYEQYF.